This T cell receptor beta chain was sequenced for a study of radiotherapy plus CTLA-4 blockade in lung cancer. Comment on this clone: Its antigen is currently unknown.

Whole-study findings and limits: In blood, tumor-derived TCR clones expanded after radiotherapy plus ipilimumab.

Clones were read by immunoSEQ multiplex PCR, and TCRdb kept only the in-frame ones, dropping some. The sample carries about 47,000 clones, 70% to 80% recorded once. The sample in question was peripheral blood, obtained from a patient treated with radiotherapy plus ipilimumab. The TCR was taken from a human donor with non-small cell lung cancer who had stable disease on radiotherapy plus ipilimumab.

CDR3 sequence reads: CASSLGVPPRPQYF. The CDR3, as DNA: TGTGCCAGCAGCTTAGGGGTTCCACCAAGGCCCCAGTACTTC. V gene TRBV7-6 combines with J gene TRBJ2-5; D ambiguous. Germline CDR1 SGHVS, CDR2 FNYEAQ. The CDR3 extends over 14 amino acids. With 1 base removed from V and 9 bases from J, the gap between germline ends came to 15 bases.